This T cell receptor (beta chain) was documented in a study of T cell clusters in autoimmune cytopenias. This clonotype ranks as medium-sized in terms of frequency. Germline CDR1 SGHAT, CDR2 FQDESV (reference sequence). The CDR3 is 14 amino acids. Each sample's input was roughly 230 ng genomic DNA, some 38,000 genome equivalents. One tube held mixed TRB-A and TRB-B primer pools for touch-down PCR. TCRdb reanalyzed the multiplex PCR reads, giving one entry per CDR3 protein sequence and no DNA. This sample carries about 5,000 distinct CDR3 sequences, with about 30% going to the ten biggest clones. The data were also submitted as part of a second study, on T cell repertoires in aging, cancer and after chemotherapy. This second report adds: In each cancer cohort, median generation probability increased across chemotherapy, suggesting thymic output rebounded.

The chain employs TRBV11-1 and TRBJ2-7; without DNA, the TCRdb call of TRBD1 cannot be checked. Material for sequencing was peripheral blood. The sequence derives from a human donor in good health. CDR3 residues: CASSPRTGDYEQYF.